This TCR beta chain was obtained from a study of T cell responses to AZD1222 COVID-19 vaccine. Overall study results and limits: Spike-specific TCR breadth and depth both grew after two AZD1222 doses. Per reports, nearly half of all spike-specific TCRs target regions that are unmutated in variants. Repertoires in all cases were sampled only once the peak T cell response had passed.

As to this clone: Its antigen is undetermined.

Doses given second, at about 4 or about 12 weeks, were pooled. The trim removed 8 bases at V and 5 bases at J, leaving 8 bases unmatched. The CDR3 totals 15 residues. CDR1 and CDR2 (germline): MNHEY, SVGAGI. Here immunoSEQ multiplex PCR was the method, and the copy in TCRdb shows in-frame clones only, minus some. The sample consists of some 90,000 clones, 85% to 90% of them appearing once. This chain connects TRBV6-5 to TRBJ1-4; 10 bases map to TRBD1. This TCR derives from an adult who received the AZD1222 COVID-19 vaccine. Sample: peripheral blood, taken 28 days after the second AZD1222 dose. Here the CDR3 reads CASLGTGAPNEKLFF. The CDR3 bases are TGTGCCAGCTTAGGGACAGGGGCCCCAAATGAAAAACTGTTTTTT.